These T cell receptor beta chains were read from a single sample in a study of T cells in localized non-small cell lung cancer. Measured with immunoSEQ multiplex PCR; TCRdb has only the in-frame clones, and not every one. Of over 30,000 clones in the sample, 75% to 90% were seen once. Sequenced material: peripheral blood, taken before any cancer treatment. The receptors were sampled from a man aged 40-75 years with stage I lung adenocarcinoma. Both conserved end residues are part of each CDR3. The order of the fields is J gene, clone size, D gene, V gene, CDR3 DNA, CDR3 protein. The D gene is left open where the match is weak. Size tells how often a clone was seen (once, few, many) or the class of an expanded clone, and some rows leave it out.

J gene: TRBJ1-2
clone size: NA
D gene: NA
V gene: TRBV4-1
CDR3 DNA: TGCGCCAGCAGCCAAGTCACCGGACGGCCGGACTATGGCTACACCTTC
CDR3 protein: CASSQVTGRPDYGYTF

J gene: TRBJ1-5
clone size: NA
D gene: NA
V gene: TRBV9
CDR3 DNA: TGTGCCAGCAGCGTAGGGGATAGCAATCAGCCCCAGCATTTT
CDR3 protein: CASSVGDSNQPQHF

J gene: TRBJ1-6
clone size: NA
D gene: TRBD1
V gene: TRBV7-6
CDR3 DNA: TGTGCCAGCAGCCCGGGACAGAAAAATTCACCCCTCCACTTT
CDR3 protein: CASSPGQKNSPLHF

J gene: TRBJ1-5
clone size: NA
D gene: NA
V gene: TRBV6-5
CDR3 DNA: TGTGCCAGCAGTTACTCGTCCACTACCAATCAGCCCCAGCATTTT
CDR3 protein: CASSYSSTTNQPQHF

J gene: TRBJ2-7
clone size: NA
D gene: NA
V gene: TRBV27
CDR3 DNA: TGTGCCAGCAGCATCCTAGGGACCTACGAGCAGTACTTC
CDR3 protein: CASSILGTYEQYF

J gene: TRBJ1-2
clone size: NA
D gene: TRBD1
V gene: TRBV7-8
CDR3 DNA: TGTGCCAGCAGCTCCAGGACAGGGAGGCACACCTTC
CDR3 protein: CASSSRTGRHTF

J gene: TRBJ2-5
clone size: NA
D gene: TRBD1
V gene: TRBV5-4
CDR3 DNA: TGTGCCAGCAGCTCCACCCGGAGACAGGGAGAGACCCAGTACTTC
CDR3 protein: CASSSTRRQGETQYF

J gene: TRBJ2-6
clone size: NA
D gene: TRBD1
V gene: TRBV5-1
CDR3 DNA: TGCGCCAGCAGCCCGAGGACAGGGAATGCCAACGTCCTGACTTTC
CDR3 protein: CASSPRTGNANVLTF

J gene: TRBJ2-3
clone size: NA
D gene: TRBD1
V gene: TRBV18
CDR3 DNA: TGTGCCAGCTCACCACCGACAGGGGATTCGACAGATACGCAGTATTTT
CDR3 protein: CASSPPTGDSTDTQYF

J gene: TRBJ2-5
clone size: NA
D gene: TRBD1
V gene: TRBV19
CDR3 DNA: TGTGCCAGTAGTGTTTCACCTCCCGGGACAGGGGGCGGAAGGAGGGAGACCCAGTACTTC
CDR3 protein: CASSVSPPGTGGGRRETQYF

J gene: TRBJ2-5
clone size: NA
D gene: NA
V gene: TRBV4-2
CDR3 DNA: TGTGCCAGCAGCCAAGTAAGGGGAGTGGCGGAGACCCAGTACTTC
CDR3 protein: CASSQVRGVAETQYF

J gene: TRBJ1-5
clone size: NA
D gene: TRBD1
V gene: TRBV19
CDR3 DNA: TGTGCCAGTAGCAGGACAGGGCCCTATAATAGCAATCAGCCCCAGCATTTT
CDR3 protein: CASSRTGPYNSNQPQHF

J gene: TRBJ2-7
clone size: once
D gene: NA
V gene: TRBV11-2
CDR3 DNA: TGTGCCAGCAGCTACGGACAAGGGGTATACGAGCAGTACTTC
CDR3 protein: CASSYGQGVYEQYF

J gene: TRBJ1-6
clone size: NA
D gene: TRBD1
V gene: TRBV6-1
CDR3 DNA: TGTGCCAGCAGTGCCACAGGGGCAGGTTCACCCCTCCACTTT
CDR3 protein: CASSATGAGSPLHF

J gene: TRBJ2-5
clone size: NA
D gene: TRBD2
V gene: TRBV7-7
CDR3 DNA: TGTGCTAGCAGCCCAGCGGGACTTAAAGAGACCCAGTACTTC
CDR3 protein: CASSPAGLKETQYF

J gene: TRBJ2-7
clone size: NA
D gene: NA
V gene: TRBV30
CDR3 DNA: TGTGCCTGGGGGACCTCAGGGAGCGAGCAGTACTTC
CDR3 protein: CAWGTSGSEQYF

J gene: TRBJ2-5
clone size: NA
D gene: NA
V gene: TRBV29-1
CDR3 DNA: TGCAGCGCCGCACCCACAGGGAAAGAGACCCAGTACTTC
CDR3 protein: CSAAPTGKETQYF

J gene: TRBJ2-7
clone size: NA
D gene: NA
V gene: TRBV6-6
CDR3 DNA: TGTGCCAGCAGCGCTGGGGGAAGGCCTACCTACGAGCAGTACTTC
CDR3 protein: CASSAGGRPTYEQYF